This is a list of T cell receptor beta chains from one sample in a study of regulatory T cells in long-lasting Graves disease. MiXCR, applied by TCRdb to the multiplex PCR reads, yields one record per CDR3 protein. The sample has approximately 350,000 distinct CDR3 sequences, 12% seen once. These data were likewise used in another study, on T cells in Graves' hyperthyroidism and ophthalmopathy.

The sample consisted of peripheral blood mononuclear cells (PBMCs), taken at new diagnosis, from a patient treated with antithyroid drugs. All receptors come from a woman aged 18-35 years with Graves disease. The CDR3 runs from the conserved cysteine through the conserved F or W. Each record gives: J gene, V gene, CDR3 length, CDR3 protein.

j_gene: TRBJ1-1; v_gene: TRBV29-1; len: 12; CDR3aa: CSHEPLTREAFF
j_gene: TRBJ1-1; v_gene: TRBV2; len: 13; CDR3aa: CASSEAGTTEAFF
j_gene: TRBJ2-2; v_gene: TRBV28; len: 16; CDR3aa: CASSSPGQGATGELFF
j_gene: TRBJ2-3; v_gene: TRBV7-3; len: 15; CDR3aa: CASSLTGQREDTQYF
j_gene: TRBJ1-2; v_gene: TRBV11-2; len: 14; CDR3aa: CASHTGTGFTGYTF
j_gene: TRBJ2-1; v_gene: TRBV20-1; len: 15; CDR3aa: CSASPPVGPYNEQFF
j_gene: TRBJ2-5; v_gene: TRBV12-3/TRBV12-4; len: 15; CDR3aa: CASRSTGGARETQYF
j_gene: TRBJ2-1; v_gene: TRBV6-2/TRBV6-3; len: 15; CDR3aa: CASSEQRGPYNEQFF
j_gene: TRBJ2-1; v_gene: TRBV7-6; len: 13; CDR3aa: CASSLANYNEQFF
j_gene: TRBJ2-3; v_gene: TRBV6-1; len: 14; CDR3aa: CASRKVAGPDTQYF
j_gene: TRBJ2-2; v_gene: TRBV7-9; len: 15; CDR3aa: CASAGGGIRFGELFF
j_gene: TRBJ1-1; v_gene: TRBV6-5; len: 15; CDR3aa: CASSYIGSQNTEAFF
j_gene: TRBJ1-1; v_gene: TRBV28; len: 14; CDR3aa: CASSYTGKNTEAFF
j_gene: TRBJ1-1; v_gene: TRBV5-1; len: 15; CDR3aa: CASSLTGGMNTEAFF
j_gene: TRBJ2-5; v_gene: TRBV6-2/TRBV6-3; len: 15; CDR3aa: CTSSLTGQGGETQYF
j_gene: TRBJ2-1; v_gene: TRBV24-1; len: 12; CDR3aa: CATSDLQGGRFF
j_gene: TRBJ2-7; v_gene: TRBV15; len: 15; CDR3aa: CATSSHETGSYEQYF
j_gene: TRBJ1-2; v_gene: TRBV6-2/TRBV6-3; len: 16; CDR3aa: CASSERDSRQGYGYTF
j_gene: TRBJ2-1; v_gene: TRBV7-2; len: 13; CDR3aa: CASSLSGGNEQFF
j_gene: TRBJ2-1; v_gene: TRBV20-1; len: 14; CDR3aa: CSARGRDSYNEQFF
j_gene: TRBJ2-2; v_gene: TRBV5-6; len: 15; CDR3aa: CASSLTSRNTGELFF
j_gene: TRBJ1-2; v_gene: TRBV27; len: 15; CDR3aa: CASSSNIGEDYGYTF
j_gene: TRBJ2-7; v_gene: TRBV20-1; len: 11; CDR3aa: CSAGDTYEQYF
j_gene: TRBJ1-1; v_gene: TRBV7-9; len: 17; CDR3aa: CASSLLTSTDRVTEAFF
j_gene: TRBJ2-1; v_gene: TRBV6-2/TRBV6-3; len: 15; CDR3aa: CASKIGSSFYNEQFF
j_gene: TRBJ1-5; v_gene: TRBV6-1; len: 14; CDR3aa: CASSPRGLHQPQHF
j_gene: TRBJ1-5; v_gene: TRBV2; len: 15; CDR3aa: CASSVGWQGSQPQHF
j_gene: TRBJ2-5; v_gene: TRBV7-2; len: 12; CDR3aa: CASSLVGETQYF
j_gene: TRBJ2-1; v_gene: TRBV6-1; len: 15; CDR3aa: CASNSPLLTDNEQFF
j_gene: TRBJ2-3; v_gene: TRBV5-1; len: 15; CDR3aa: CASSHGAQGVDTQYF
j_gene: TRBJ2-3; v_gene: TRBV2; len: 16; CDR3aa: CASSGASGDITDTQYF
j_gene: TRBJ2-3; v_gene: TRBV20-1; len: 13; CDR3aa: CSGGLAGTDTQYF
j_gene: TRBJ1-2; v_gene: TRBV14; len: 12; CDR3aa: CASSLRRTGYTF
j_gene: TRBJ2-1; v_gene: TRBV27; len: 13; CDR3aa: CASSSSGGNEQFF
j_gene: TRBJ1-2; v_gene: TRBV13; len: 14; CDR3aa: CASSRPGQEYGYTF
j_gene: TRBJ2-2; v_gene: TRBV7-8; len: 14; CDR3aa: CASVLVVNTGELFF
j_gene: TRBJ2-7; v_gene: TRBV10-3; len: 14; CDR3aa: CAISAGGSSYEQYF
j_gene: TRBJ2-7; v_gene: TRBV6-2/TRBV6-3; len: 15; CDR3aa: CASSKPRDHHYEQYF
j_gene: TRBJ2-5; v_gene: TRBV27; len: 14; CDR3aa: CASRSSGRAETQYF
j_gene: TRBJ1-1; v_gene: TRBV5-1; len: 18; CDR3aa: CASSLVGVTGGGDTEAFF
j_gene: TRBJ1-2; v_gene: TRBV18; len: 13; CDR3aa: CASSPLQVYGYTF
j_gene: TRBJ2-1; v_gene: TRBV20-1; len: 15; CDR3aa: CSAWSAESSYNEQFF
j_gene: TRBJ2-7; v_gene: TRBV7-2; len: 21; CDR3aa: CASRTGQILGQFTPIGYEQYF
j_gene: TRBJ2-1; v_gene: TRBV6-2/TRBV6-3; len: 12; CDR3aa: CASRSTAGEQFF
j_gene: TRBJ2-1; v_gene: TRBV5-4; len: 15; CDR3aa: CASSPGASWHNEQFF
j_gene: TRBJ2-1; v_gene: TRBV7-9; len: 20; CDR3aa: CASSPQPTSGRSRVYNEQFF